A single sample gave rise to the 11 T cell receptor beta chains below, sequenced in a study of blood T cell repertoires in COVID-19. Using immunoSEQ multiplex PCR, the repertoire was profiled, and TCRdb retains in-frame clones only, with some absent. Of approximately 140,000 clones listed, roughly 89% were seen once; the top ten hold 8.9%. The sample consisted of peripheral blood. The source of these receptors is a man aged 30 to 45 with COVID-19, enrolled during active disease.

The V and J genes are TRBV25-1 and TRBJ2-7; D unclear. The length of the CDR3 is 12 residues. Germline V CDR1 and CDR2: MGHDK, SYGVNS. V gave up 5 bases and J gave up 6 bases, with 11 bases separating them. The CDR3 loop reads CASSSYLSEQYF. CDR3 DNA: TGTGCCAGCAGTTCCTACCTTTCCGAGCAGTACTTC.

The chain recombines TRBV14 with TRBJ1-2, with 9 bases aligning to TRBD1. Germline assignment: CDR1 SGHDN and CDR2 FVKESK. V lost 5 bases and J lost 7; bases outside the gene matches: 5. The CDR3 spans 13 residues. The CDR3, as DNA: TGTGCCAGCAGCATAACAGGGGGCAGTGGCTACACCTTC. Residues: CASSITGGSGYTF.

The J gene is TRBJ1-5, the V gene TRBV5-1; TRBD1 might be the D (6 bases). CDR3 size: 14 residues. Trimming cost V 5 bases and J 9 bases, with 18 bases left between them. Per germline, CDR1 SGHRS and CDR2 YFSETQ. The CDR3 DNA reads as TGCGCCAGCAGTGTCGACAGGCCCGACGGGCCCCAGCATTTT. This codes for CASSVDRPDGPQHF.

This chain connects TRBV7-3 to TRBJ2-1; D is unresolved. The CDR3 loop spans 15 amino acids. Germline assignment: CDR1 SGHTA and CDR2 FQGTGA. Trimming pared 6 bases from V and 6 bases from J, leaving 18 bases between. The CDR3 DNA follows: TGTGCCAGCAGGGAAACGACTCGTAGCACCAATGAGCAGTTCTTC. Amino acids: CASRETTRSTNEQFF.

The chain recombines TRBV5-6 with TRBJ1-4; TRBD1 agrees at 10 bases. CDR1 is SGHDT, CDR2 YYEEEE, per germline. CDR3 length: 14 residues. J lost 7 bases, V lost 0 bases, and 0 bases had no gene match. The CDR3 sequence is CASSLGDRGEKLFF. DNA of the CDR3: TGTGCCAGCAGCTTGGGGGACAGGGGTGAAAAACTGTTTTTT. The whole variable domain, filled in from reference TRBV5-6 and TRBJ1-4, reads DAGVTQSPTHLIKTRGQQVTLRCSPKSGHDTVSWYQQALGQGPQFIFQYYEEEERQRGNFPDRFSGHQFPNYSSELNVNALLLGDSALYLCASSLGDRGEKLFFGSGTQLSVL.

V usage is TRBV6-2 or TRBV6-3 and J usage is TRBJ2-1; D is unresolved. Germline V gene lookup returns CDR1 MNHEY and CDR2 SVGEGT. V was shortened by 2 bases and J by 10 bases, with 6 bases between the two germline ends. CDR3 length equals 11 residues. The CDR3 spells CASSYPEEQFF. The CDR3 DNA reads TGTGCCAGCAGTTACCCGGAGGAGCAGTTCTTC.

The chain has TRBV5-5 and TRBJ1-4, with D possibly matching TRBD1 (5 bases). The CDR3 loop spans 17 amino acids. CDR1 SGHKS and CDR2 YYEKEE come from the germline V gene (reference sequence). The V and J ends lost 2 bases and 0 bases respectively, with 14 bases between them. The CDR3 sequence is CASSLTGRGATNEKLFF. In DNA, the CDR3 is TGTGCCAGCAGCTTAACCGGGAGGGGAGCAACTAATGAAAAACTGTTTTTT.

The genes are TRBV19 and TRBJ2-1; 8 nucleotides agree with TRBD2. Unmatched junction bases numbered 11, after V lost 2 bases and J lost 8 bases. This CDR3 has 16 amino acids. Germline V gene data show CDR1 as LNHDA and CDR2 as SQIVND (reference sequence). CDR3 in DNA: TGTGCCAGTAGTATAATGGTGGAGCGGGAGAGGGATGAGCAGTTCTTC. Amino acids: CASSIMVERERDEQFF.

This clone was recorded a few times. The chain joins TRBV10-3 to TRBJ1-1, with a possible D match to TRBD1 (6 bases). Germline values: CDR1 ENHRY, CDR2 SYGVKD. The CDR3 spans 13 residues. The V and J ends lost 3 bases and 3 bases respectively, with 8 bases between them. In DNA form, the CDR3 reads TGTGCCATCAGTGAAACAGGGTACACTGAAGCTTTCTTT. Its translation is CAISETGYTEAFF.

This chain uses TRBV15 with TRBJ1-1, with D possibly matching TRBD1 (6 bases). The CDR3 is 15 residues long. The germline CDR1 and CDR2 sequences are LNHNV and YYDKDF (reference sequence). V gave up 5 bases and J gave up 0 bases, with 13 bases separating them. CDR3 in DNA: TGTGCCACCAGCGTGCCCAGGGGTTTGAACACTGAAGCTTTCTTT. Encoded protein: CATSVPRGLNTEAFF.

The CDR3 region is CASQRTGRARGYTF. CDR3 DNA: TGTGCCAGCCAACGGACAGGACGAGCAAGAGGCTACACCTTC. J is TRBJ1-2 and V is TRBV27, with TRBD1 matching over 7 bases. This CDR3 spans 14 amino acids. Per the germline V gene, CDR1 is MNHEY and CDR2 is SMNVEV (reference sequence). The ends lost 8 bases at V and 8 bases at J; junction bases unmatched: 14.